Following are 15 T cell receptor beta chains from one sample sequenced in a study of blood T cell repertoires in COVID-19. Profiling relied on immunoSEQ multiplex PCR, and the TCRdb table lists in-frame clones only, not all of them. The table has more than 150,000 clones, about 85% seen once. The sample taken for sequencing was peripheral blood. Receptor source: a man in his 70s with active or convalescent COVID-19.

The chain employs TRBV7-9 and TRBJ1-2; D is unclear. Trimming pared 5 bases from V and 4 bases from J, leaving 14 bases between. Germline V gives CDR1 SEHNR, CDR2 FQNEAQ (reference sequence). The CDR3 extends over 14 amino acids. The CDR3 sequence: CASSQAPTTYGYTF. The CDR3 coding sequence is TGTGCCAGCAGCCAGGCGCCGACGACCTATGGCTACACCTTC.

The rearrangement uses TRBV6-6 and TRBJ1-3; 8 bases match TRBD1. The V segment lost 7 bases and the J segment 0 bases; nucleotides outside the gene matches: 5. The CDR3 runs to 15 residues. Germline values: CDR1 MNHNY, CDR2 SVGAGI (reference sequence). The CDR3 loop is CASKRDRTSGNTIYF. CDR3 DNA: TGTGCCAGCAAAAGGGACAGGACCTCTGGAAACACCATATATTTT.

The CDR3 DNA sequence: TGTGCCAGCAGTGAATCGGGACAGGGATTGCTTGGCTACACCTTC. Amino acid sequence: CASSESGQGLLGYTF. This rearrangement joins TRBV2 to TRBJ1-2, with 9 nucleotides matching TRBD1. V trimming: 2 bases; J trimming: 7 bases; junction bases outside the gene matches: 8. From germline, CDR1 is SNHLY and CDR2 FYNNEI. This CDR3 is built from 15 residues.

J is TRBJ1-2 and V is TRBV28; unclear D gene. In germline, CDR1 is MDHEN, CDR2 SYDVKM. The V gene lost 5 bases and the J gene lost 6 bases, with 19 bases spanning the gap. The CDR3 length is 15 residues. CDR3 loop: CASSPHSPRSHGYTF. CDR3 DNA: TGTGCCAGCAGTCCCCACAGCCCCCGATCCCATGGCTACACCTTC.

V and J are TRBV30 and TRBJ1-2, with TRBD1 matching 7 bases. Trimming took 0 bases from V and 8 from J; bases not matched to a gene: 3. The germline gives CDR1 GTSNPN, CDR2 SVGIG (reference sequence). CDR3 size: 12 residues. The CDR3 here is CAWSVIGGGYTF. In DNA form, the CDR3 reads TGTGCCTGGAGTGTAATAGGGGGCGGCTACACCTTC.

The V and J genes are TRBV11-2 and TRBJ2-1, with D possibly matching TRBD2 (7 bases). The germline gives CDR1 SGHAT, CDR2 FQNNGV. The CDR3 consists of 16 residues. The V gene lost 1 base and the J gene lost 6 bases, with 16 bases spanning the gap. CDR3 DNA: TGTGCCAGCAGCTTAGGGATGGGGCGGGGGCTCAATGAGCAGTTCTTC. Translation gives CASSLGMGRGLNEQFF.

The rearrangement uses TRBV4-3 and TRBJ1-2; the match to TRBD1 covers 8 bases. Germline V gives CDR1 LGHNA, CDR2 YSLEER. With V trimmed by 1 base and J by 2 bases, 12 bases remained unmatched. The CDR3 length is 18 residues. Written as DNA, the CDR3 is TGCGCCAGCAGCCAAGTAACGGTTGGACAGGGTGAGAACTATGGCTACACCTTC. Translation: CASSQVTVGQGENYGYTF.

The chain employs TRBV21-1 and TRBJ2-3; TRBD1, the table's D call, lacks a check against the DNA. TRBV21-1 corresponds to a pseudogene. The CDR3 consists of 16 residues. CDR3 sequence: CASSIYRDKGTDTQYF. The CDR3 DNA is TGTGCCAGCAGCATATACCGGGACAAAGGCACAGATACGCAGTATTTT.

The chain joins TRBV6-2 or TRBV6-3 to TRBJ2-2; D may be TRBD1 (5 bases). This CDR3 region has 14 residues. From germline, CDR1 is MNHEY and CDR2 SVGEGT. V gave up 0 bases and J gave up 4 bases, with 6 bases separating them. CDR3 sequence (DNA): TGTGCCAGCAGTTACTCGACAGTCACCGGGGAGCTGTTTTTT. As protein: CASSYSTVTGELFF.

This chain joins TRBV27 and TRBJ2-7, with 7 bases identical to TRBD2. Germline CDR1 and CDR2: MNHEY and SMNVEV (reference sequence). The J segment lost 3 bases and the V segment lost 8 bases, leaving 10 bases of the junction unmatched. The CDR3 has 14 residues. The CDR3 DNA reads as TGTGCCAGCGCCCCGGGGGGAGGACTCTACGAGCAGTACTTC. Translated: CASAPGGGLYEQYF.

The chain links TRBV19 to TRBJ1-5, with 7 positions matching TRBD1. CDR3 length: 14 amino acids. The germline gives CDR1 LNHDA, CDR2 SQIVND (reference sequence). J lost 8 bases, V lost 5 bases, and 9 bases had no gene match. The CDR3 loop reads CASSERQGHEPQHF. The CDR3 DNA follows: TGTGCCAGTAGTGAACGACAGGGTCACGAGCCCCAGCATTTT.

V and J are TRBV5-6 and TRBJ1-1, with D maybe TRBD1 (5 bases). CDR3 length: 16 residues. V gave up 0 bases and J gave up 4 bases, with 16 bases separating them. Germline V gene lookup returns CDR1 SGHDT and CDR2 YYEEEE. The CDR3 loop is CASSLAMVRATTEAFF. The CDR3 DNA sequence: TGTGCCAGCAGCTTGGCGATGGTCAGGGCAACCACTGAAGCTTTCTTT.

The genes are TRBV18 and TRBJ2-4; D remains unclear. The germline CDR1 and CDR2 sequences are KGHSH and LQKENI. V lost 3 bases and J 7 bases, leaving 13 bases between the germline ends. There are 14 residues in the CDR3. CDR3 residues: CASSPEVESNIQYF. In DNA form, the CDR3 reads TGTGCCAGCTCACCTGAGGTCGAGAGCAACATTCAGTACTTC.

J is TRBJ2-1 and V is TRBV19; D possibly corresponds to TRBD1 (5 bases). The CDR3 sequence is 13 residues long. The germline V gene has CDR1 LNHDA and CDR2 SQIVND (reference sequence). The ends were cut back, 3 bases at V and 4 bases at J, with 7 bases in the middle. CDR3 amino acids: CASSIGAYNEQFF. Here the CDR3 DNA reads TGTGCCAGTAGTATTGGGGCTTACAATGAGCAGTTCTTC. The full variable domain, completed using reference TRBV19 and TRBJ2-1, is DGGITQSPKYLFRKEGQNVTLSCEQNLNHDAMYWYRQDPGQGLRLIYYSQIVNDFQKGDIAEGYSVSREKKESFPLTVTSAQKNPTAFYLCASSIGAYNEQFFGPGTRLTVL.

This chain links TRBV19 with TRBJ2-3; 7 bases match TRBD1. The CDR3 contains 14 residues. The V and J ends lost 6 bases and 1 base, in that order; junction bases with no gene match: 4. Germline V gene lookup returns CDR1 LNHDA and CDR2 SQIVND (reference sequence). In nucleotides, the CDR3 is TGTGCCAGTAGCGCCGGGACAGGCACAGATACGCAGTATTTT. Protein: CASSAGTGTDTQYF.